This T cell receptor beta chain came from a study of shared clonotypes between healthy human individuals. Study details: Donor composition was a couple of women and three men, aged 18 to 49.

Data came from immunoSEQ multiplex PCR; TCRdb stores just in-frame clones and leaves some out. The data show about 2 million clones, roughly 94% seen once. Germline CDR1 SGHTA, CDR2 FQGTGA. With 4 bases clipped from V and 4 bases from J, the junction kept 3 bases outside the gene matches. The CDR3 sequence is 13 residues long. Worth noting for this clone: A much larger clonotype is one base distant, so this may be a read error. Likely a read error: the CDR3 ends without its conserved phenylalanine or tryptophan.

This sequence originates from a man aged 18 to 30 in good health. The sample taken for sequencing was naive CD4+ T cells sorted from blood. Sample subset: CD45RA+ positively selected. The chain combines TRBV7-3 with TRBJ1-2; 7 bases fit TRBD1. The CDR3 loop is CASSSRTGYGYTI. The CDR3 DNA sequence: TGTGCCAGCAGCTCGAGGACAGGCTATGGCTACACCATC.